The rows below give T cell receptor beta chains drawn from one sample of a study of monozygotic twins with inflammatory bowel disease. TCRdb reprocessed the 5' RACE reads, with one entry per CDR3 protein and no DNA. The listing records around 450,000 distinct CDR3 sequences. Sequencing was done on a sample of blood. The receptors derive from a human donor with ulcerative colitis or Crohn's disease, or a healthy co-twin of an affected twin (not recorded which). CDR3s include the opening cysteine and the closing phenylalanine or tryptophan.

len,v_gene,j_gene,CDR3aa
15,TRBV27,TRBJ2-1,CASSLRTGGNNEQFF
15,TRBV5-1,TRBJ2-3,CASSSGTGPTDTQYF
14,TRBV5-1,TRBJ2-5,CASSFGLVRETQYF
14,TRBV7-2,TRBJ1-1,CASTLLQGFTEAFF
15,TRBV7-9,TRBJ2-3,CASSLNPGGTDTQYF
12,TRBV12-3/TRBV12-4,TRBJ2-2,CASTRATGELFF
15,TRBV7-9,TRBJ2-1,CASSPLSRSYNEQFF
13,TRBV29-1,TRBJ2-3,CSVGWSVTDTQYF
16,TRBV27,TRBJ2-1,CASSLGVEGMYNEQFF
13,TRBV7-2,TRBJ2-1,CASSPGRQGTQFF
14,TRBV19,TRBJ1-6,CASSISRDGTPLHF
16,TRBV30,TRBJ2-7,CAWSRAGTGGTYEQYF
16,TRBV9,TRBJ2-1,CASSVAPAGIYNEQFF
12,TRBV29-1,TRBJ2-5,CSVVFGQETQYF